The 31 T cell receptor beta chains given below trace back to one sample, sequenced in a study of shared T cell receptors in the human thymus. Generated by immunoSEQ multiplex PCR, the TCRdb table keeps only in-frame clones and is missing some. The sample has about 710,000 clones; about 87% are singletons. The sample was also reused in another study, on human thymus T cells.

Sequenced input: thymocytes. These receptors were collected from a boy under three years old with a congenital heart defect.

J is TRBJ2-1 and V is TRBV6-4; D might be TRBD1 (6 bases). V lost 8 bases and J 4 bases, leaving 24 bases between the germline ends. Per the germline V gene, CDR1 is MRHNA and CDR2 is SNTAGT. The CDR3 extends over 17 amino acids. CDR3 DNA sequence: TGTGCCAGCCTATGTAACCCCGGGACAATACGTTACAATGAGCAGTTCTTC. Amino acid sequence: CASLCNPGTIRYNEQFF.

The chain links TRBV28 to TRBJ1-6; no definite D call. The germline V gene has CDR1 MDHEN and CDR2 SYDVKM. The CDR3 extends over 12 amino acids. Trimming took 4 bases from V and 6 from J, leaving 4 bases between them. CDR3 in amino acids: CASSWLNSPLHF. The CDR3 region has the DNA TGTGCCAGCAGTTGGCTTAATTCACCCCTCCACTTT.

The chain carries TRBV27 and TRBJ2-5; 12 nucleotides match TRBD2. The CDR3 is made up of 16 amino acids. V was clipped by 3 bases and J by 5 bases; unmatched bases: 7. The germline V gene encodes CDR1 MNHEY and CDR2 SMNVEV (reference sequence). CDR3 loop: CASSFRLAGGGETQYF. The CDR3, as DNA: TGTGCCAGCAGTTTTCGTCTAGCGGGAGGGGGGGAGACCCAGTACTTC.

The chain joins TRBV13 to TRBJ2-5; D is perhaps TRBD1 (6 bases). The CDR3 sequence is 16 residues long. Germline-derived CDR1 and CDR2 are PRHDT and FYEKMQ (reference sequence). V lost 4 bases, J lost 3 bases, and 18 bases lay in between. The CDR3 nucleotides are TGTGCCAGCAGCTCGCGGGTCCGGGACAACGAAGAGACCCAGTACTTC. Translating it yields CASSSRVRDNEETQYF.

The chain couples TRBV27 to TRBJ1-2; 7 bases agree with TRBD1. CDR3 length: 18 amino acids. Germline V gene data show CDR1 as MNHEY and CDR2 as SMNVEV (reference sequence). Unmatched junction bases numbered 21, after V lost 5 bases and J lost 6 bases. The CDR3 protein is CASSPIPGARQGTNGYTF. The CDR3 region has the DNA TGTGCCAGCAGTCCTATCCCGGGAGCTCGACAGGGAACGAATGGCTACACCTTC.

This clone occurred once. The genes are TRBV5-6 and TRBJ2-3; weak D call: TRBD2 (6 bases). This CDR3 spans 16 amino acids. V lost 0 bases and J 1 base, leaving 12 bases between the germline ends. CDR1 is SGHDT and CDR2 is YYEEEE in the germline V gene. The CDR3 loop reads CASSLARGEGTDTQYF. CDR3 in DNA: TGTGCCAGCAGCTTGGCCCGCGGGGAGGGCACAGATACGCAGTATTTT.

The V gene is TRBV19, the J gene TRBJ1-5; 7 bases map to TRBD1. The V segment lost 2 bases and the J segment 0 bases; nucleotides outside the gene matches: 22. The germline CDR1 and CDR2 sequences are LNHDA and SQIVND (reference sequence). The CDR3 consists of 22 residues. The CDR3 here is CASSIKCGIKGASLYSNQPQHF. DNA for the CDR3: TGTGCCAGTAGTATAAAGTGCGGGATAAAGGGGGCGAGCCTCTATAGCAATCAGCCCCAGCATTTT.

The rearrangement joins TRBV5-4 to TRBJ2-1; the D is unclear. The CDR3 is 14 amino acids. Germline CDR1 is SGHNT and CDR2 is YYREEE (reference sequence). V shed 6 bases and J shed 3 bases, with 13 bases lying between them. CDR3 protein: CASNPGTVYNEQFF. For the CDR3, the DNA is TGTGCCAGCAACCCAGGAACAGTCTACAATGAGCAGTTCTTC.

This chain joins TRBV5-1 and TRBJ2-1; D may be TRBD2 (7 bases). V gave up 5 bases and J gave up 1 base, with 13 bases separating them. The CDR3 runs 15 residues. Per germline, CDR1 SGHRS and CDR2 YFSETQ. The CDR3 spells CASRKGGESYNEQFF. CDR3 bases: TGCGCCAGCAGGAAAGGGGGGGAATCCTACAATGAGCAGTTCTTC.

The chain joins TRBV19 to TRBJ2-7; 7 bases line up with TRBD1. This CDR3 is built from 14 residues. The V segment lost 5 bases and the J segment 2 bases; nucleotides outside the gene matches: 6. CDR1 and CDR2 from the germline V gene are LNHDA and SQIVND (reference sequence). In nucleotides, the CDR3 is TGTGCCAGTAGTTCCCGGGACAGCCCCTACGAGCAGTACTTC. Amino acids: CASSSRDSPYEQYF. The complete variable domain, with remaining parts taken from reference TRBV19 and TRBJ2-7, reads DGGITQSPKYLFRKEGQNVTLSCEQNLNHDAMYWYRQDPGQGLRLIYYSQIVNDFQKGDIAEGYSVSREKKESFPLTVTSAQKNPTAFYLCASSSRDSPYEQYFGPGTRLTVT.

This chain connects TRBV12-5 to TRBJ2-1; 11 bases align to TRBD2. The CDR3 loop spans 21 amino acids. V dropped 2 bases and J dropped 6; count of bases not matched to a gene: 21. The germline V gene has CDR1 LGHNT and CDR2 FRNRAP. CDR3 bases: TGTGCTAGTGGTTTGCCCCGAGGGGTTAGCGGGAGGGCCGAGATGGGCAATGAGCAGTTCTTC. Translated: CASGLPRGVSGRAEMGNEQFF.

This chain uses TRBV15 with TRBJ2-2, with TRBD2 matching over 11 bases. V gave up 0 bases and J gave up 3 bases; unmatched junction bases: 3. The CDR3 covers 17 residues. Per the germline V gene, CDR1 is LNHNV and CDR2 is YYDKDF (reference sequence). The DNA of the CDR3 is TGTGCCACCAGCAGAGATGGGGGACTAGCGGACACCGGGGAGCTGTTTTTT. It is translated as CATSRDGGLADTGELFF. Full variable domain (rest looked up from reference TRBV15 and TRBJ2-2): DAMVIQNPRYQVTQFGKPVTLSCSQTLNHNVMYWYQQKSSQAPKLLFHYYDKDFNNEADTPDNFQSRRPNTSFCFLDIRSPGLGDTAMYLCATSRDGGLADTGELFFGEGSRLTVL.

The chain uses TRBV27 and TRBJ1-5, with TRBD1 identical over 11 bases. The CDR3 spans 14 residues. Trimming took 10 bases from V and 7 from J; bases not matched to a gene: 9. Germline V CDR1 and CDR2: MNHEY, SMNVEV (reference sequence). CDR3 amino acids: CATWDRGFGQPQHF. In DNA, the CDR3 is TGTGCCACCTGGGACAGGGGGTTTGGGCAGCCCCAGCATTTT.

The chain uses TRBV6-1 and TRBJ1-2; 7 bases are a match to TRBD1. This CDR3 is built from 13 residues. Trimming cost V 2 bases and J 8 bases; bases outside gene matches: 5. Germline CDR1 MNHNS, CDR2 SASEGT. The CDR3 loop is CASSETRTGGYTF. The CDR3 nucleotides read TGTGCCAGCAGTGAAACGAGGACAGGCGGCTACACCTTC.

The V gene is TRBV28, the J gene TRBJ1-6; the match to TRBD1 covers 7 bases. Germline CDR1 MDHEN, CDR2 SYDVKM. The CDR3 contains 18 residues. V was clipped by 5 bases and J by 0 bases; unmatched bases: 10. The CDR3 sequence: CASSIGTAVSSYNSPLHF. DNA for the CDR3: TGTGCCAGCAGTATTGGGACAGCCGTAAGCTCCTATAATTCACCCCTCCACTTT.

The chain joins TRBV18 to TRBJ1-5, with a possible D match to TRBD1 (6 bases). Trimming stripped 2 bases from V and 4 bases from J, with 9 bases between. Germline V CDR1 and CDR2: KGHSH, LQKENI. CDR3 length: 14 residues. The CDR3 loop reads CASSPKQGNQPQHF. The CDR3 nucleotides are TGTGCCAGCTCACCAAAACAGGGAAATCAGCCCCAGCATTTT.

The chain combines TRBV7-9 with TRBJ2-3; tentative D call: TRBD2 (5 bases). Germline lookup yields CDR1 SEHNR and CDR2 FQNEAQ (reference sequence). CDR3 length: 14 residues. Trimming removed 1 base from V and 1 base from J, with 6 bases in between. The CDR3 region has the DNA TGTGCCAGCAGCTTAGACGGGGGCACAGATACGCAGTATTTT. Translated, it gives CASSLDGGTDTQYF.

V gene TRBV9 combines with J gene TRBJ2-3, with 10 bases matching TRBD2. The J segment lost 2 bases and the V segment lost 4 bases, leaving 13 bases of the junction unmatched. Germline CDR1 is SGDLS and CDR2 is YYNGEE. The CDR3 length is 18 residues. CDR3 in DNA: TGTGCCAGCAGCCGGACGGCGGGAACTAGCGGGGACACAGATACGCAGTATTTT. Translated, it gives CASSRTAGTSGDTDTQYF.

This clone was observed once. This chain connects TRBV5-1 to TRBJ1-2, with 7 bases lining up with TRBD1. V lost 5 bases, J lost 8 bases, and 9 bases stayed unmatched. The length of the CDR3 is 13 residues. Germline CDR1 is SGHRS and CDR2 is YFSETQ. The chain's CDR3 is CASRGTADHGYTF. The CDR3 region has the DNA TGCGCCAGCAGAGGGACAGCTGATCACGGCTACACCTTC. The full variable domain, in which reference TRBV5-1 and TRBJ1-2 provide the parts outside the CDR3, is KAGVTQTPRYLIKTRGQQVTLSCSPISGHRSVSWYQQTPGQGLQFLFEYFSETQRNKGNFPGRFSGRQFSNSRSEMNVSTLELGDSALYLCASRGTADHGYTFGSGTRLTVV.

This clone appeared a few times. J is TRBJ1-2 and V is TRBV30, with D uncertain. V lost 1 base, J lost 8 bases, and 8 bases lay in between. CDR1 and CDR2 from the germline V gene are GTSNPN and SVGIG (reference sequence). The CDR3 contains 11 residues. The CDR3 sequence is CAWSGRKGYTF. The CDR3 bases are TGTGCCTGGAGTGGGAGAAAAGGCTACACCTTC.

V is TRBV7-2 and J is TRBJ1-5, with a tentative D call TRBD1 (5 bases). Per germline, CDR1 SGHTA and CDR2 FQGNSA. V gave up 4 bases and J gave up 4 bases, with 8 bases separating them. CDR3 length: 13 residues. CDR3 protein: CASSWRQNQPQHF. Written as DNA, the CDR3 is TGTGCCAGCAGCTGGAGACAGAATCAGCCCCAGCATTTT.

The CDR3 here is CASSYPRGMSGNTIYF. The CDR3 DNA sequence: TGTGCCAGCAGTTACCCTAGGGGGATGTCTGGAAACACCATATATTTT. The chain combines TRBV6-5 with TRBJ1-3, with D possibly being TRBD1 (6 bases). V lost 2 bases and J 1 base, leaving 12 bases between the germline ends. This CDR3 region has 16 residues. Germline values: CDR1 MNHEY, CDR2 SVGAGI.

V usage is TRBV9 and J usage is TRBJ1-2, with 8 bases matching TRBD1. Germline V CDR1 and CDR2: SGDLS, YYNGEE. The J segment lost 5 bases and the V segment lost 4 bases, leaving 10 bases of the junction unmatched. The CDR3 spans 15 residues. The CDR3 nucleotides are TGTGCCAGCAGCATTCTGGACAGGGATTATTATGGCTACACCTTC. Translating gives CASSILDRDYYGYTF.

This clone was seen only a few times. The genes are TRBV27 and TRBJ2-2, with a possible D match to TRBD2 (6 bases). V lost 6 bases, J lost 6 bases, and 8 bases lay in between. Per the germline V gene, CDR1 is MNHEY and CDR2 is SMNVEV (reference sequence). The CDR3 contains 12 residues. Here the CDR3 DNA reads TGTGCCAGCAGGACTAGATCCGGGGAGCTGTTTTTT. Translating gives CASRTRSGELFF.

The CDR3 nucleotides read TGTGCCAGCAGGGGCTACACTGAAGCTTTCTTT. This translates into CASRGYTEAFF. The gene calls are TRBV27 and TRBJ1-1; no firm D call. V was trimmed by 6 bases and J by 3 bases, leaving 5 bases between them. CDR3 length: 11 amino acids. Germline CDR1 MNHEY, CDR2 SMNVEV (reference sequence).

The chain joins TRBV11-2 to TRBJ2-7; 12 bases are shared with TRBD2. In germline, CDR1 is SGHAT, CDR2 FQNNGV. This CDR3 region has 17 residues. With 0 bases clipped from V and 4 bases from J, the junction kept 7 bases outside the gene matches. The CDR3 loop reads CASSLDQELAGGYEQYF. CDR3 sequence (DNA): TGTGCCAGCAGCTTAGATCAGGAACTAGCGGGAGGTTACGAGCAGTACTTC.

The chain joins TRBV9 to TRBJ2-3; 11 nucleotides match TRBD2. After removal of 3 bases from V and 4 bases from J, the junction contained 7 bases not matched to a gene. CDR3 length: 16 amino acids. Germline CDR1 SGDLS, CDR2 YYNGEE. Here the CDR3 DNA reads TGTGCCAGCAGCGACCAGACTAGCGGGAAGGCAGATACGCAGTATTTT. Encoded protein: CASSDQTSGKADTQYF.

The V gene is TRBV27, the J gene TRBJ1-5; D unclear. Germline V gene lookup returns CDR1 MNHEY and CDR2 SMNVEV (reference sequence). Between the trimmed V and J ends, which lost 2 bases and 6 bases, there was a span of 11 bases. The CDR3 is made up of 14 amino acids. The CDR3 bases are TGTGCCAGCAGTTTAAGTCGGTTTTCTCAGCCCCAGCATTTT. Its translation: CASSLSRFSQPQHF.

This chain links TRBV18 with TRBJ2-7; 12 nucleotides line up with TRBD1. The V gene's germline CDR1 is KGHSH and CDR2 LQKENI. This CDR3 has 18 residues. Trimming took 0 bases from V and 1 from J; bases not matched to a gene: 7. Here the CDR3 DNA reads TGTGCCAGCTCACCACCGGGACAGGGGGCTTACCGGTCCTACGAGCAGTACTTC. Protein: CASSPPGQGAYRSYEQYF. Supplemented by reference TRBV18 and TRBJ2-7, the full variable domain reads NAGVMQNPRHLVRRRGQEARLRCSPMKGHSHVYWYRQLPEEGLKFMVYLQKENIIDESGMPKERFSAEFPKEGPSILRIQQVVRGDSAAYFCASSPPGQGAYRSYEQYFGPGTRLTVT.

The V call is TRBV15, the J call TRBJ2-7, with 9 bases matching TRBD1. The CDR3 length is 14 residues. V shed 5 bases and J 6 bases; nucleotides not matched to a gene: 8. Germline V CDR1 and CDR2: LNHNV, YYDKDF (reference sequence). This CDR3 is CATSDRDRAVEQYF. CDR3 DNA: TGTGCCACCAGCGATCGGGACAGGGCTGTCGAGCAGTACTTC.

The gene calls are TRBV18 and TRBJ1-1; no definite D call. The CDR3 totals 17 residues. Germline CDR1 reads KGHSH; CDR2 reads LQKENI. V lost 0 bases and J 0 bases, leaving 14 bases between the germline ends. CDR3 nucleotide sequence: TGTGCCAGCTCACCACCGATTGTCGAGGCCATGAACACTGAAGCTTTCTTT. Its translation is CASSPPIVEAMNTEAFF.